These T cell receptor beta chains were read from a single sample in a study of PD-1 blockade in classical Hodgkin lymphoma. Sequenced by immunoSEQ multiplex PCR; TCRdb stores in-frame clones only, minus some. Here the sample spans 30,000 to 45,000 clones, 69% being singletons. The sequenced sample was peripheral blood mononuclear cells (PBMCs), obtained before the second cycle of nivolumab. All receptors come from a human donor with classical Hodgkin lymphoma. CDR3s leave out the opening cysteine and the closing phenylalanine or tryptophan.

j_call: TRBJ1-2; v_call: TRBV16; cdr3_aa: ASSQRVTEGYGYT
j_call: TRBJ2-7; v_call: TRBV10-3; cdr3_aa: AISGLSGQVYEQY
j_call: TRBJ2-1; v_call: TRBV2; cdr3_aa: ASIAGEAYNEQF
j_call: TRBJ1-1; v_call: TRBV28; cdr3_aa: ASRQPNMNTEAF
j_call: TRBJ2-1; v_call: TRBV6-5; cdr3_aa: ASRASGSHYNEQF
j_call: TRBJ2-2; v_call: TRBV6-5; cdr3_aa: ASSRGVDTGELF
j_call: TRBJ2-7; v_call: TRBV6-5; cdr3_aa: ASSSGRAGHEQY
j_call: TRBJ2-3; v_call: TRBV5-1; cdr3_aa: ASSRLTGTTDTQY
j_call: TRBJ2-2; v_call: TRBV6-5; cdr3_aa: ASSYSGQGYTGELF
j_call: TRBJ2-7; v_call: TRBV27; cdr3_aa: ASSFRRGGSYSYEQY
j_call: TRBJ1-1; v_call: TRBV10-3; cdr3_aa: AISTLQNTEAF
j_call: TRBJ2-3; v_call: TRBV6-1; cdr3_aa: ASSEGVGVPDTQY
j_call: TRBJ2-1; v_call: TRBV6-6; cdr3_aa: ASSYSNYNEQF
j_call: TRBJ1-3; v_call: TRBV2; cdr3_aa: ASTPQGLGNTIY
j_call: TRBJ2-3; v_call: TRBV2; cdr3_aa: ASRRTSGAPTDTQY
j_call: TRBJ2-1; v_call: TRBV6-5; cdr3_aa: ASSYSPGLEDNEQF
j_call: TRBJ2-6; v_call: TRBV2; cdr3_aa: ASRGASRDRGYSGANVLT
j_call: TRBJ2-3; v_call: TRBV18; cdr3_aa: ASSPGFPRST
j_call: TRBJ2-1; v_call: TRBV27; cdr3_aa: ASSLPPAGATGNEQF
j_call: TRBJ2-7; v_call: TRBV4-1; cdr3_aa: ASSQEGFNLAVSYEQY
j_call: TRBJ2-5; v_call: TRBV5-1; cdr3_aa: ASSLGGGTLQETQY
j_call: TRBJ2-7; v_call: TRBV10-3; cdr3_aa: ASRGTSDYEQY
j_call: TRBJ2-7; v_call: TRBV29-1; cdr3_aa: SVLSAGARAQY
j_call: TRBJ1-3; v_call: TRBV19; cdr3_aa: ASSIVVGNTIY
j_call: TRBJ2-1; v_call: TRBV29-1; cdr3_aa: SDRASYNEQF
j_call: TRBJ1-1; v_call: TRBV7-3; cdr3_aa: ASSTTGRVAEAF
j_call: TRBJ2-1; v_call: TRBV5-1; cdr3_aa: ASSFERSSYNEQF
j_call: TRBJ1-5; v_call: TRBV19; cdr3_aa: ASTRTGGRNQPQH
j_call: TRBJ2-1; v_call: TRBV7-3; cdr3_aa: ASTPLGGEDNEQF
j_call: TRBJ2-7; v_call: TRBV28; cdr3_aa: ASSLGVYEQY
j_call: TRBJ1-1; v_call: TRBV11-2; cdr3_aa: ASSLDGGAKNTEAF
j_call: TRBJ1-2; v_call: TRBV18; cdr3_aa: ASSPANNYGYT
j_call: TRBJ2-1; v_call: TRBV5-4; cdr3_aa: ASGTTYNEQF
j_call: TRBJ1-1; v_call: TRBV6-1; cdr3_aa: ASSEWGTGTNTEAF
j_call: TRBJ2-5; v_call: TRBV6-1; cdr3_aa: ASSARASETQY
j_call: TRBJ2-5; v_call: TRBV9; cdr3_aa: ASSVGLAGLQETQY
j_call: TRBJ1-1; v_call: TRBV5-1; cdr3_aa: ASSLEWGTEAF
j_call: TRBJ1-2; v_call: TRBV19; cdr3_aa: ASSIRDRAPAYGYT
j_call: TRBJ2-5; v_call: TRBV5-4; cdr3_aa: ASSQTGVKTQY
j_call: TRBJ1-1; v_call: TRBV19; cdr3_aa: ASSIGRDTEAF
j_call: TRBJ1-1; v_call: TRBV4-1; cdr3_aa: ASSPMAGSNTEAF
j_call: TRBJ1-2; v_call: TRBV5-6; cdr3_aa: ASSRGGSNYGYT
j_call: TRBJ1-6; v_call: TRBV5-8; cdr3_aa: ASSVIRTVGDSPLH
j_call: TRBJ1-3; v_call: TRBV4-1; cdr3_aa: ASSQDPAISGNTIY
j_call: TRBJ2-1; v_call: TRBV10-3; cdr3_aa: ALRGDSNYNEQF
j_call: TRBJ1-3; v_call: TRBV19; cdr3_aa: ASSIQSQGARGNTIY
j_call: TRBJ2-5; v_call: TRBV5-4; cdr3_aa: ASSLDLRVRAGGQETQY
j_call: TRBJ1-5; v_call: TRBV7-8; cdr3_aa: ASGALPVQPQH
j_call: TRBJ2-3; v_call: TRBV7-9; cdr3_aa: ASSFPYSGRITDTQY
j_call: TRBJ2-3; v_call: TRBV28; cdr3_aa: ASSRTGTTDTQY
j_call: TRBJ2-2; v_call: TRBV14; cdr3_aa: ASSQDWAGQGYTGELF
j_call: TRBJ1-4; v_call: TRBV7-2; cdr3_aa: ASSSGQTYNEKLF
j_call: TRBJ2-1; v_call: TRBV11-2; cdr3_aa: ASSLSTSSYNEQF
j_call: TRBJ1-1; v_call: TRBV5-4; cdr3_aa: ASSSNRATLNTEAF
j_call: TRBJ1-6; v_call: TRBV11-2; cdr3_aa: ASSLLDSIPGHNSPLH
j_call: TRBJ2-1; v_call: TRBV5-4; cdr3_aa: ASSLGGGSYNEQF
j_call: TRBJ1-1; v_call: TRBV27; cdr3_aa: ASSSTLGTTEAF